Following are 11 T cell receptor beta chains from one sample sequenced in a study of regulatory T cells in long-lasting Graves disease. Time point denoted: persistent/refractory GD, antithyroid drugs over 5 years with positive TRAb. Generation of the TCR library employed RNA extracted from PBMCs. In building TCR beta libraries, iRepertoire HTBI primers were used together with Arm-PCR of CDR3 regions. A single record per CDR3 protein comes from TCRdb applying MiXCR to the multiplex PCR reads. The profile shows 400,000 to 500,000 distinct CDR3 sequences, around 20% of them singletons. Sequencing used peripheral blood mononuclear cells (PBMCs), obtained when the disease was refractory, from a patient treated with antithyroid drugs. These receptors originate from a female donor with Graves disease.

The chain uses TRBV7-6 and TRBJ2-7; D unresolved. In germline, CDR1 is SGHVS, CDR2 FNYEAQ. This CDR3 has 14 amino acids. V shed 1 base and J shed 3 bases, with 10 bases lying between them. The CDR3 protein is CASSLGAVFYEQYF. For the CDR3, the DNA is TGTGCCAGCAGCTTAGGGGCCGTCTTCTACGAGCAGTACTTC.

This clonotype came up many times. CDR3 loop: CASSQDRERSSYEQYF. The CDR3 nucleotides read TGTGCCAGCAGCCAAGATCGCGAGCGGAGCTCCTACGAGCAGTACTTC. The V gene is TRBV3-1, the J gene TRBJ2-7, with D possibly TRBD2 on 5 matching bases. The CDR3 has 16 residues. Trimming took 0 bases from V and 0 from J, leaving 12 bases between them. Germline V gives CDR1 LGHDT, CDR2 YNNKEL (reference sequence).

This rearrangement joins TRBV28 to TRBJ1-5; D gene uncertain. Between the trimmed V and J ends, which lost 2 bases and 2 bases, there was a span of 7 bases. CDR3 length: 14 amino acids. Germline CDR1 is MDHEN and CDR2 is SYDVKM. The DNA of the CDR3 is TGTGCCAGCAGTTTAGGAATGGGCAATCAGCCCCAGCATTTT. This translates into CASSLGMGNQPQHF.

This clonotype was counted ten times or more. The rearrangement links TRBV12-3 or TRBV12-4 to TRBJ1-3; D gene unclear. The CDR3 covers 12 residues. Trimming shortened V by 5 bases and J by 0 bases, and 2 bases separated the two germline ends. CDR3 protein: CASSPSGNTIYF. As DNA, the CDR3 is TGTGCCAGCAGTCCCTCTGGAAACACCATATATTTT.

The J gene is TRBJ1-5, the V gene TRBV20-1; 8 positions match TRBD1. The CDR3 covers 17 residues. The J segment lost 0 bases and the V segment lost 3 bases, leaving 10 bases of the junction unmatched. Germline V CDR1 and CDR2: DFQATT, SNEGSKA (reference sequence). This CDR3 is CSASAPGQVYSNQPQHF. CDR3 coding DNA: TGCAGTGCTAGTGCTCCGGGACAGGTTTATAGCAATCAGCCCCAGCATTTT.

Ten or more counts support this clonotype. The chain links TRBV3-1 to TRBJ2-5; TRBD1 agrees at 7 bases. The germline gives CDR1 LGHDT, CDR2 YNNKEL (reference sequence). After removal of 8 bases from V and 4 bases from J, the junction contained 7 bases not matched to a gene. The CDR3 consists of 13 residues. The CDR3, as DNA: TGTGCCAGCCGGGCGGCAGGGGGAGAGACCCAGTACTTC. It is translated as CASRAAGGETQYF.

The table lists this clonotype with many counts. The CDR3 DNA reads as TGTGCCAGCAGCCTGGGACAGAATATACATGGCTACACCTTC. Translation gives CASSLGQNIHGYTF. The genes are TRBV28 and TRBJ1-2, with 7 bases fitting TRBD1. The CDR3 has 14 residues. V was pared by 6 bases and J by 6 bases, with 10 bases of the junction left unmatched. Per the germline V gene, CDR1 is MDHEN and CDR2 is SYDVKM.

This clonotype was recorded many times. The V and J genes are TRBV11-2 and TRBJ2-7, with TRBD1 identical over 7 bases. The V gene end was trimmed by 3 bases and the J gene end by 1 base; junction bases not matched to a gene: 6. CDR3 size: 15 residues. Germline V gene data show CDR1 as SGHAT and CDR2 as FQNNGV. The CDR3: CASSLGLQGSYEQYF. The CDR3, as DNA: TGTGCCAGCAGCTTGGGTCTACAGGGGTCCTACGAGCAGTACTTC.

This CDR3 is CASSVAPSGQPQHF. DNA for the CDR3: TGTGCCAGCAGCGTAGCCCCTTCGGGGCAGCCCCAGCATTTT. The chain recombines TRBV9 with TRBJ1-5, with D unresolved. The germline CDR1 and CDR2 sequences are SGDLS and YYNGEE. This CDR3 spans 14 amino acids. Trimming took off 0 bases at V and 7 bases at J, with 11 bases between the two ends.

This rearrangement joins TRBV30 to TRBJ2-1; 8 positions agree with TRBD2. The V and J ends lost 3 bases and 12 bases, in that order; junction bases with no gene match: 4. There are 11 residues in the CDR3. Germline values: CDR1 GTSNPN, CDR2 SVGIG (reference sequence). CDR3 sequence: CAWRTGTRQFF. The CDR3 bases are TGTGCCTGGAGAACCGGGACTAGGCAGTTCTTC.

CDR3 bases: TGTGCCAGCAGCGTAGACAGACCCGGGGAGCTGTTTTTT. Translating gives CASSVDRPGELFF. This sequence joins TRBV9 and TRBJ2-2; no reliable D call. Trimming removed 0 bases at V and 6 bases at J, with 6 bases between. The germline gives CDR1 SGDLS, CDR2 YYNGEE. The CDR3 totals 13 residues.